This TCR beta chain emerged from a study of T-cell memory formation after mild COVID-19. Study as a whole: Each donor largely had its own TCR clusters. Study results and limitations: Mainly in CM and EM were contracting CD4+ clones; CD8+ were in EMRA.

Constant-segment primers served in 5'RACE that generated TCR alpha and TCR beta cDNA libraries bearing sample barcodes and UMIs. In TCRdb, the 5' RACE reads were re-called with MiXCR into one record per CDR3 protein. Among hundreds of thousands of distinct CDR3 sequences, around 15% were seen once, and the ten largest hold approximately 20%. Notes on this clonotype: Its specificity is unknown.

The CDR3 is 14 amino acids. V shed 2 bases and J shed 7 bases, with 15 bases lying between them. From germline, CDR1 is DFQATT and CDR2 SNEGSKA (reference sequence). The sequencing input was PBMCs or a T cell subset sorted from them (not recorded which). V is TRBV20-1 and J is TRBJ2-1; D possibly corresponds to TRBD2 (6 bases). The sequence derives from a man in his late teens or twenties who had mild COVID-19 (a few samples of this study predate the infection). Cell type and time point are not known. The DNA of the CDR3 is TGCAGTGCTAGACGAACCACTAGCATGAATGAGCAGTTCTTC. This encodes CSARRTTSMNEQFF.